These T cell receptor beta chains were read from a single sample in a study of cytomegalovirus exposure and HLA in healthy donors. Only in-frame clones appear in the TCRdb table, and some are missing; sequencing was by immunoSEQ multiplex PCR. This table holds 95,000 to 100,000 clones, approximately 76% found once. Sequenced material: PBMCs. The receptor source for this set is a middle-aged man in good health and CMV-seronegative. Both conserved end residues are part of each CDR3. The D gene is left open where the match is weak. Part of the rows lack a size; the others show once, few, many or a class for expanded clones.

TRBD1,NA,TRBJ1-3,TRBV5-6,TGTGCCAGCAGCGTACAGGGGGCCGAGTATTTATCTGGAAACACCATATATTTT,CASSVQGAEYLSGNTIYF
TRBD2,NA,TRBJ2-1,TRBV19,TGTGCCACCGACGCGGGAGGGCCGGACAATGAGCAGTTCTTC,CATDAGGPDNEQFF
NA,NA,TRBJ1-4,TRBV19,TGTGCCAGTAGTTCGACAGACCGTGAAAAACTGTTTTTT,CASSSTDREKLFF
TRBD1,NA,TRBJ2-5,TRBV28,TGTGCCAGCAGTTCACAGGGGGCCGCGGAGACCCAGTACTTC,CASSSQGAAETQYF
TRBD2,NA,TRBJ2-3,TRBV5-1,TGCGCCAGCTTGCCGGGACTAGCGACAGATACGCAGTATTTT,CASLPGLATDTQYF
NA,NA,TRBJ1-2,TRBV2,TGTGCCAGCAGTGAAGTAGAGGGTTGGTATGGCTACACCTTC,CASSEVEGWYGYTF
NA,NA,TRBJ2-3,TRBV7-6,TGTGCCAGCAGCTTAGATGGCGGGGCGGGAGATACGCAGTATTTT,CASSLDGGAGDTQYF
NA,NA,TRBJ2-3,TRBV12-5,TGTGCTAGTGGGCTAAGTGGACTTTTCGCGGATACGCAGTATTTT,CASGLSGLFADTQYF
NA,NA,TRBJ1-1,TRBV4-2,TGTGCCAGCAGCCGCTTAGGGGGGGGCCTGGGCACTGAAGCTTTCTTT,CASSRLGGGLGTEAFF
TRBD1,NA,TRBJ1-1,TRBV7-9,TGTGCCAGCAGCTTAGGCGGGACAGGGGGCTGGGGTGCTTTCTTT,CASSLGGTGGWGAFF
NA,NA,TRBJ2-1,TRBV6-5,TGTGCCAGCAATAGGGCGGGTAATGAGCAGTTCTTC,CASNRAGNEQFF
TRBD1,few,TRBJ1-5,TRBV6-1,TGTGCCAGCAAGCAGGGGGCAGGTGGCAATCAGCCCCAGCATTTT,CASKQGAGGNQPQHF
NA,few,TRBJ1-1,TRBV18,TGTGCCAGCTCACGGGCAGCGAACACTGAAGCTTTCTTT,CASSRAANTEAFF
TRBD2,NA,TRBJ2-7,TRBV7-9,TGTGCCAGCAGCCCGCAGGGACTAGGAGGCCACGAGCAGTACTTC,CASSPQGLGGHEQYF
NA,once,TRBJ2-5,TRBV28,TGTGCCAGCAGTTTACCCTGGACAGTGGGAACAGAGACCCAGTACTTC,CASSLPWTVGTETQYF
TRBD2,NA,TRBJ2-2,TRBV19,TGTGCCAGTAGCGGGGGGATCACCGGGGAGCTGTTTTTT,CASSGGITGELFF
NA,NA,TRBJ2-3,TRBV7-3,TGTGCCAGCAGCCCCAACAGGGCCAGGTCCGATACGCAGTATTTT,CASSPNRARSDTQYF
NA,NA,TRBJ2-1,TRBV15,TGTGCCACCAGCAACGGCGGCTACAATGAGCAGTTCTTC,CATSNGGYNEQFF
TRBD2,NA,TRBJ2-5,TRBV6-5,TGTGCCAGCAGTTACTCTGGCGGGGGGGCGGAGACCCAGTACTTC,CASSYSGGGAETQYF
TRBD1,NA,TRBJ1-2,TRBV11-2,TGTGCCAGCAGCTTGACAGGGGGAGTCTATGGCTACACCTTC,CASSLTGGVYGYTF
TRBD2,NA,TRBJ2-2,TRBV7-8,TGTGCCAGCAGCTTGGGCGCTCGCGGGGGGTACACCGGGGAGCTGTTTTTT,CASSLGARGGYTGELFF
TRBD1,NA,TRBJ2-1,TRBV11-2,TGTGCCAGCAGACTCCCCCTCAGACAGGGTTGGAATGAGCAGTTCTTC,CASRLPLRQGWNEQFF
NA,few,TRBJ2-1,TRBV7-3,TGTGCCAGCAGCTTATCAGGGATGGGTGAGCAGTTCTTC,CASSLSGMGEQFF
TRBD1,NA,TRBJ1-1,TRBV5-1,TGCGCCAGCAGCTTGGGGGCAGGGGGCTACACTGAAGCTTTCTTT,CASSLGAGGYTEAFF
NA,NA,TRBJ2-1,TRBV7-9,TGTGCCAGCAGCTTAGTCGGAGTAGACAATGAGCAGTTCTTC,CASSLVGVDNEQFF
TRBD1,NA,TRBJ2-7,TRBV5-1,TGCGCCAGCAGCTCCGGGACAGGGGTCTACGAGCAGTACTTC,CASSSGTGVYEQYF
TRBD2,NA,TRBJ2-1,TRBV7-8,TGTGCCAGCAGCTTAGTCGGTACTAGCGGATACAATGAGCAGTTCTTC,CASSLVGTSGYNEQFF
NA,NA,TRBJ2-3,TRBV7-9,TGTGCTCTGAGAGAGGGGGGGGGCCCAGATACGCAGTATTTT,CALREGGGPDTQYF
TRBD1,NA,TRBJ1-2,TRBV7-9,TGTTCCAGCAGATCGGACAGGGGGAGGTATGGCTACACCTTC,CSSRSDRGRYGYTF
TRBD2,NA,TRBJ2-7,TRBV6-6,TGTGCCAGCAGTTACTCGAGTCTAGCGGGTGTCAACGAGCAGTACTTC,CASSYSSLAGVNEQYF
TRBD1,NA,TRBJ1-2,TRBV7-2,TGTGCCAGCAGCTCTCAGGGGGGGACAGGGGGCGCAGGAGGCTACACCTTC,CASSSQGGTGGAGGYTF
NA,NA,TRBJ2-5,TRBV7-2,TGTGCCAGCAGCTCCCAACCGAGACAGATCCAAGAGACCCAGTACTTC,CASSSQPRQIQETQYF
NA,NA,TRBJ1-2,TRBV20-1,TGCAGTGCTACTGGGGGGAATGGCTACACCTTC,CSATGGNGYTF
NA,NA,TRBJ1-5,TRBV7-9,TGTTCCAGCAGCTTAGGGCAGGGTGGTCAGCCCCAGCATTTT,CSSSLGQGGQPQHF
NA,few,TRBJ2-2,TRBV7-9,TGTGCCAGCAGCTTATCCTTTCAGTCGACCGGGGAGCTGTTTTTT,CASSLSFQSTGELFF
TRBD1,once,TRBJ1-3,TRBV28,TGTGCCAGCAGTTTACTTTCGGGACAGGGTTCGATCTCTGGAAACACCATATATTTT,CASSLLSGQGSISGNTIYF
TRBD1,few,TRBJ2-7,TRBV5-1,TGCGCCAGCAGCTTGGCCGGGCCGGACAGGGTCTACGAGCAGTACTTC,CASSLAGPDRVYEQYF
NA,few,TRBJ1-1,TRBV7-8,TGTGCCAGCAGCACGCATACAGGGTATTCGGCTTTCTTT,CASSTHTGYSAFF
TRBD2,NA,TRBJ2-5,TRBV9,TGTGCCAGCAGCCCACGACTAGCGGGGGAAGAGACCCAGTACTTC,CASSPRLAGEETQYF